The next 19 T cell receptor beta chains were all read from a single sample in a study of cytomegalovirus exposure and HLA in healthy donors. Amplification used 60 Vbeta primers and 13 Jbeta primers. Sequenced by immunoSEQ multiplex PCR; TCRdb stores in-frame clones only, minus some. The profile shows around 27,000 clones, about 62% of them singletons. Sequencing input: PBMCs. The source is a male donor in good health and CMV-seropositive.

This clone was observed a handful of times. The chain links TRBV6-1 to TRBJ2-1; TRBD2 is a possible D gene (6 bases). This CDR3 contains 13 residues. Trimming pared 8 bases from V and 0 bases from J, leaving 8 bases between. Looked up from germline, CDR1 is MNHNS and CDR2 is SASEGT. CDR3 bases: TGTGCCAGCCTGCGGGGCTCCTACAATGAGCAGTTCTTC. It yields the protein CASLRGSYNEQFF.

The rearrangement links TRBV9 to TRBJ1-1; the D is unclear. This CDR3 comprises 12 residues. V gave up 0 bases and J gave up 8 bases, with 8 bases separating them. CDR1 SGDLS and CDR2 YYNGEE come from the germline V gene. This chain's CDR3 is CASSVDGREAFF. DNA of the CDR3: TGTGCCAGCAGCGTAGATGGGAGGGAAGCTTTCTTT. The whole variable domain, remainder taken from reference TRBV9 and TRBJ1-1, is DSGVTQTPKHLITATGQRVTLRCSPRSGDLSVYWYQQSLDQGLQFLIQYYNGEERAKGNILERFSAQQFPDLHSELNLSSLELGDSALYFCASSVDGREAFFGQGTRLTVV.

The chain joins TRBV7-9 to TRBJ1-2; D is uncertain. Germline lookup yields CDR1 SEHNR and CDR2 FQNEAQ (reference sequence). The V end lost 2 bases, the J end lost 6 bases, and 13 bases lay between the germline ends. CDR3 length: 14 residues. CDR3 nucleotides: TGTGCCAGCAGCTTAACGCCCGGGAGTAATGGCTACACCTTC. Its translation: CASSLTPGSNGYTF.

CDR3 nucleotides: TGCGCCAGCAGCTCAGGGACAGCCAGTTATTCACCCCTCCACTTT. Amino acids: CASSSGTASYSPLHF. The rearrangement links TRBV5-1 to TRBJ1-6; 7 bases map to TRBD1. Losses at the gene ends were 3 bases for V and 8 bases for J; bases not matched to a gene: 8. The CDR3 runs to 15 residues. Germline V gene lookup returns CDR1 SGHRS and CDR2 YFSETQ.

V is TRBV21-1 and J is TRBJ1-2. TRBV21-1 is designated a pseudogene. The CDR3 length is 13 residues. The CDR3 sequence: CASSKGGEYGYTF. The CDR3 DNA reads TGTGCCAGCAGCAAAGGAGGAGAGTATGGCTACACCTTC.

This chain connects TRBV5-1 to TRBJ2-1, with 9 bases fitting TRBD2. V was pared by 4 bases and J by 10 bases, with 12 bases of the junction left unmatched. The CDR3 totals 15 residues. Germline CDR1 reads SGHRS; CDR2 reads YFSETQ. The CDR3 loop reads CASSASGTPEGEQFF. CDR3 nucleotide sequence: TGCGCCAGCAGCGCTAGCGGGACCCCTGAAGGGGAGCAGTTCTTC.

To note about this clone: The junction departs from germline at one end; a sequencing error may be responsible. This chain connects TRBV7-9 to TRBJ2-7; 8 nucleotides agree with TRBD2. The CDR3 is 15 residues long. The V gene's germline CDR1 is SEHNR and CDR2 FQNEAQ (reference sequence). As DNA, the CDR3 is TGTTCCAGCAGCTTACAAGTCGGACTAGCCCACGAGCAGTACTTC. Translating gives CSSSLQVGLAHEQYF.

The chain is built from TRBV28 and TRBJ2-2, with 9 bases fitting TRBD1. V lost 5 bases to trimming and J lost 4 bases; unmatched junction nucleotides: 5. The germline CDR1 and CDR2 sequences are MDHEN and SYDVKM. CDR3 length: 15 amino acids. CDR3 sequence reads: CASSPLTGGTGELFF. The CDR3 DNA is TGTGCCAGCAGTCCGCTGACAGGGGGCACCGGGGAGCTGTTTTTT.

V usage is TRBV6-1 and J usage is TRBJ1-1; D gene uncertain. The CDR3 loop spans 14 amino acids. V was cut by 6 bases and J by 0 bases, with 11 bases left in between. Germline assignment: CDR1 MNHNS and CDR2 SASEGT. CDR3 sequence (DNA): TGTGCCAGCAGCAGAGATGGGCTGAACACTGAAGCTTTCTTT. This sequence encodes CASSRDGLNTEAFF.

This rearrangement joins TRBV29-1 to TRBJ1-1; D is undetermined. This CDR3 spans 12 amino acids. Germline CDR1 and CDR2: SQVTM and ANQGSEA. V dropped 4 bases and J dropped 10 bases, with 16 bases sitting between them. The chain's CDR3 is CSVVTSQGRAFF. CDR3 in DNA: TGCAGCGTTGTTACTTCGCAAGGGAGAGCTTTCTTT.

This chain connects TRBV2 to TRBJ1-2; D ambiguous. Germline lookup yields CDR1 SNHLY and CDR2 FYNNEI. V lost 7 bases, J lost 4 bases, and 10 bases lay in between. This CDR3 comprises 12 residues. CDR3 amino acids: CASTEAFYGYTF. DNA for the CDR3: TGTGCCAGCACCGAGGCATTCTATGGCTACACCTTC. Using reference TRBV2 and TRBJ1-2 for the parts outside the CDR3, the full variable domain is EPEVTQTPSHQVTQMGQEVILRCVPISNHLYFYWYRQILGQKVEFLVSFYNNEISEKSEIFDDQFSVERPDGSNFTLKIRSTKLEDSAMYFCASTEAFYGYTFGSGTRLTVV.

The chain links TRBV11-2 to TRBJ2-3, with 9 bases aligning to TRBD2. This CDR3 has 15 residues. CDR1 is SGHAT and CDR2 is FQNNGV in the germline V gene. Trimming took 2 bases from V and 3 from J; bases not matched to a gene: 3. The CDR3 protein is CASSLWREGTDTQYF. The CDR3 nucleotides read TGTGCCAGCAGCTTATGGCGGGAGGGTACAGATACGCAGTATTTT.

The rearrangement links TRBV28 to TRBJ2-5; 8 nucleotides line up with TRBD1. Trimming took 4 bases from V and 5 from J; bases not matched to a gene: 9. This CDR3 region has 15 residues. CDR1 MDHEN and CDR2 SYDVKM come from the germline V gene. CDR3 nucleotide sequence: TGTGCCAGCAGTTCCCAGGGGGCCCCACAGGAGACCCAGTACTTC. Its translation is CASSSQGAPQETQYF.

The rearrangement joins TRBV5-4 to TRBJ2-3; 7 bases align to TRBD1. Germline V lookup: CDR1 SGHNT, CDR2 YYREEE (reference sequence). This CDR3 is 16 amino acids long. The ends lost 6 bases at V and 2 bases at J; junction bases unmatched: 12. Here the CDR3 DNA reads TGTGCCAGCACCTCCCCCAAGACAGGGCCCACAGATACGCAGTATTTT. Protein sequence: CASTSPKTGPTDTQYF.

About this clone: At one end the junction does not follow the germline gene, possibly because of a read error. V gene TRBV14 combines with J gene TRBJ2-5; maybe TRBD1 (5 bases). The CDR3 sequence is 14 residues long. From germline, CDR1 is SGHDN and CDR2 FVKESK. In DNA form, the CDR3 reads TGTGCCAGCAGCCAAGATAGAAAGTCCAGGGCCCTCGACTTC. It translates to CASSQDRKSRALDF.

Only a few counts were recorded for this clone. The V and J genes are TRBV4-1 and TRBJ2-1; tentative D call: TRBD1 (6 bases). Looked up from germline, CDR1 is MGHRA and CDR2 is YSYEKL. V lost 0 bases to trimming and J lost 1 base, with 10 bases between them. The CDR3 covers 16 residues. This CDR3 is CASSQDQGSSYNEQFF. The CDR3 DNA reads as TGCGCCAGCAGCCAAGACCAGGGGTCTTCCTACAATGAGCAGTTCTTC.

The chain joins TRBV5-1 to TRBJ2-7, with D perhaps TRBD2 (5 bases). The CDR3 loop spans 14 amino acids. Germline V gene lookup returns CDR1 SGHRS and CDR2 YFSETQ. V gave up 1 base and J gave up 2 bases, with 10 bases separating them. The CDR3 coding sequence is TGCGCCAGCAGCTTGAACCCGGGGACCTACGAGCAGTACTTC. Protein sequence: CASSLNPGTYEQYF.

The CDR3: CASSLRGDTIYF. Here the CDR3 DNA reads TGTGCCAGCAGCTTGCGGGGGGACACCATATATTTT. The genes are TRBV5-6 and TRBJ1-3; D is possibly TRBD1 (5 bases). The V end lost 1 base, the J end lost 8 bases, and 7 bases lay between the germline ends. This CDR3 contains 12 residues. Germline V gene sequence: CDR1 SGHDT, CDR2 YYEEEE.

The chain joins TRBV15 to TRBJ2-5; TRBD1 might be the D (5 bases). The CDR3 sequence is 15 residues long. Trimming removed 0 bases from V and 5 bases from J, with 13 bases in between. Germline assignment: CDR1 LNHNV and CDR2 YYDKDF (reference sequence). The CDR3 sequence: CATSRDKGLGETQYF. DNA for the CDR3: TGTGCCACCAGCAGAGATAAGGGGTTGGGGGAGACCCAGTACTTC.